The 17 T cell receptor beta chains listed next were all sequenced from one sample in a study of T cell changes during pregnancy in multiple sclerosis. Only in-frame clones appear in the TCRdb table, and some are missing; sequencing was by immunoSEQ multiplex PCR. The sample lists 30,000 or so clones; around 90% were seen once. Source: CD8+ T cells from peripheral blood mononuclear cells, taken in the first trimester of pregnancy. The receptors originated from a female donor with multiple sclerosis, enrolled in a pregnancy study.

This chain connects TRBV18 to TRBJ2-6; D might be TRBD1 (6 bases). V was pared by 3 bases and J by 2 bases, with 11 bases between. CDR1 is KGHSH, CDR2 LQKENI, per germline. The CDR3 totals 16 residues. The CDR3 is CASSPAKGAGANVLTF. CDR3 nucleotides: TGTGCCAGCTCACCGGCGAAGGGGGCTGGGGCCAACGTCCTGACTTTC.

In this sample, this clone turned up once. In nucleotides, the CDR3 is TGCGCCAGCAGCCAAGATTCGGGACAGGGGGTAACAGATACGCAGTATTTT. Translation: CASSQDSGQGVTDTQYF. The chain employs TRBV4-1 and TRBJ2-3, with 11 nucleotides matching TRBD1. CDR3 length: 17 amino acids. The V segment lost 0 bases and the J segment 3 bases; nucleotides outside the gene matches: 5. Germline V lookup: CDR1 MGHRA, CDR2 YSYEKL.

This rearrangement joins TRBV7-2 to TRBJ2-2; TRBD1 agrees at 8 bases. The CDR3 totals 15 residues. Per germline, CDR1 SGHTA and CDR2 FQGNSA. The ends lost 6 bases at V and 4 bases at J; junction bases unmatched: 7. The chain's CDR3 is CASRNNRGSTGELFF. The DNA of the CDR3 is TGTGCCAGCAGGAACAACAGGGGGAGCACCGGGGAGCTGTTTTTT.

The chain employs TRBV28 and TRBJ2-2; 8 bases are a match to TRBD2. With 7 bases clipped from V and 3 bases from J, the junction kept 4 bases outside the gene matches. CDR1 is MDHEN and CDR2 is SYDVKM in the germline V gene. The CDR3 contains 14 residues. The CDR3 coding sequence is TGTGCCAGCAAAAAAGCGGGAGACACCGGGGAGCTGTTTTTT. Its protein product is CASKKAGDTGELFF.

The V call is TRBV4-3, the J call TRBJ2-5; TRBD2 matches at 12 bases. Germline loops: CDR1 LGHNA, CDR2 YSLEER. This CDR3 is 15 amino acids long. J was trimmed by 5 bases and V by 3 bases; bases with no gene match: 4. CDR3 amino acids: CASSQTSGGRETQYF. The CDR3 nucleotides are TGCGCCAGCAGCCAGACTAGCGGGGGCCGGGAGACCCAGTACTTC.

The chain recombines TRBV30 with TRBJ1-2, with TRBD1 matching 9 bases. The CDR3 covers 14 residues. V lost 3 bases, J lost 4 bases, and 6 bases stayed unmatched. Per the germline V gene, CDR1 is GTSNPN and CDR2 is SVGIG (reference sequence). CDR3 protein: CAWSIRQGVYGYTF. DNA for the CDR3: TGTGCCTGGAGCATCAGACAGGGGGTCTATGGCTACACCTTC.

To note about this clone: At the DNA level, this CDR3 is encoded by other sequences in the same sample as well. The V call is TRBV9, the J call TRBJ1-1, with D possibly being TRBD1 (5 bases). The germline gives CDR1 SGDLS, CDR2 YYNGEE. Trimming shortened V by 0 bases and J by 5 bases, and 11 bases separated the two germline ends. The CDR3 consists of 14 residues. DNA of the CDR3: TGTGCCAGCAGCGTAGCAAGGGGAGGGACTGAAGCTTTCTTT. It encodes CASSVARGGTEAFF.

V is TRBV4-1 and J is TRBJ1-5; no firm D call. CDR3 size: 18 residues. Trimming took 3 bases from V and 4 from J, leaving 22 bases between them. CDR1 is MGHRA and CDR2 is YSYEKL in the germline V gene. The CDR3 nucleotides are TGCGCCAGCAGCCAGGACTCTATTGGTTCGTTTGGGAATCAGCCCCAGCATTTT. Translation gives CASSQDSIGSFGNQPQHF.

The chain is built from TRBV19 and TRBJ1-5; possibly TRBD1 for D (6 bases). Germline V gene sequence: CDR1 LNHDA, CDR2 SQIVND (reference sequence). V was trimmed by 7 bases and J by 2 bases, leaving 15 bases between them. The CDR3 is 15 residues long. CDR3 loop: CASTTAGEGNQPQHF. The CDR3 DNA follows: TGTGCCAGTACCACAGCAGGGGAAGGCAATCAGCCCCAGCATTTT.

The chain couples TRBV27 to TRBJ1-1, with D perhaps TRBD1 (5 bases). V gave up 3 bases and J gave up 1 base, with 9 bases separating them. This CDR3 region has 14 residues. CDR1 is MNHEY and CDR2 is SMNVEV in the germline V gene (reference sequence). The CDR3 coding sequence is TGTGCCAGCAGTTTTGAAGGACAGAACACTGAAGCTTTCTTT. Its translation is CASSFEGQNTEAFF.

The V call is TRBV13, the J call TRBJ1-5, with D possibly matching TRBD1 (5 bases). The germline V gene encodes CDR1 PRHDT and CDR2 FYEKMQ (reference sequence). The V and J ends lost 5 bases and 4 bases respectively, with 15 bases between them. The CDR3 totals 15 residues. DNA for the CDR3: TGTGCCAGCAGCCACGGGGGAACGAAAAATCAGCCCCAGCATTTT. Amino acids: CASSHGGTKNQPQHF.

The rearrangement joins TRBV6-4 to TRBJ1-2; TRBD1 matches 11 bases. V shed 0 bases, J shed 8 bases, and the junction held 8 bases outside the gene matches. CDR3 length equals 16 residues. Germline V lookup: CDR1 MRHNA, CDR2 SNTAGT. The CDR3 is CASSDSPGQGVKGYTF. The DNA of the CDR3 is TGTGCCAGCAGTGACTCACCGGGACAGGGGGTTAAGGGCTACACCTTC.

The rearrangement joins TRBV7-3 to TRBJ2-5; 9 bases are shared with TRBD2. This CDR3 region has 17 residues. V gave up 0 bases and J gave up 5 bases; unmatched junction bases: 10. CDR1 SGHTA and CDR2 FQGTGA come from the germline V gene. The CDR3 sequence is CASSLTGVGTSMETQYF. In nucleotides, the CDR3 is TGTGCCAGCAGCTTAACGGGGGTCGGGACTAGCATGGAGACCCAGTACTTC.

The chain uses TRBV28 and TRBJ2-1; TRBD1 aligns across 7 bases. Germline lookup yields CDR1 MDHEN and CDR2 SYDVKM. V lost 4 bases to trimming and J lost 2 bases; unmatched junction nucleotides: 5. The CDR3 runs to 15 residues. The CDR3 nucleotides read TGTGCCAGCAGTTGGACAGGCTATCCCTACAATGAGCAGTTCTTC. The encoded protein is CASSWTGYPYNEQFF.

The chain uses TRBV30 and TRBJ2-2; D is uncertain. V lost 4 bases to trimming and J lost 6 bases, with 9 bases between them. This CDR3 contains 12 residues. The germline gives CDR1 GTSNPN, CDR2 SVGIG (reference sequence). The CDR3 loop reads CAWTEVAGELFF. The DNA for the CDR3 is TGTGCCTGGACTGAGGTAGCCGGGGAGCTGTTTTTT. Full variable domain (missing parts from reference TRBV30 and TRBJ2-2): SQTIHQWPATLVQPVGSPLSLECTVEGTSNPNLYWYRQAAGRGLQLLFYSVGIGQISSEVPQNLSASRPQDRQFILSSKKLLLSDSGFYLCAWTEVAGELFFGEGSRLTVL.

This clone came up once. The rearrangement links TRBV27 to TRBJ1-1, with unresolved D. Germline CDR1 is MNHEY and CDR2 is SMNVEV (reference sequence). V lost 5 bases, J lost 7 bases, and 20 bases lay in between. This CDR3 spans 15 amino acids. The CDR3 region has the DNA TGTGCCAGCAGTCCCCTTCTGGAGGCCCGGGGTGAAGCTTTCTTT. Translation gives CASSPLLEARGEAFF.

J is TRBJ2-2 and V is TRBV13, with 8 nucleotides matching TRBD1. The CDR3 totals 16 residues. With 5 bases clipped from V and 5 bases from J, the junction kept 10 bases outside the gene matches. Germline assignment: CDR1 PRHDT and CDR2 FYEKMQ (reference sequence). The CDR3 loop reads CASSTRDRIVTGELFF. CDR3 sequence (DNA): TGTGCCAGCAGCACTAGGGACAGGATCGTGACCGGGGAGCTGTTTTTT.